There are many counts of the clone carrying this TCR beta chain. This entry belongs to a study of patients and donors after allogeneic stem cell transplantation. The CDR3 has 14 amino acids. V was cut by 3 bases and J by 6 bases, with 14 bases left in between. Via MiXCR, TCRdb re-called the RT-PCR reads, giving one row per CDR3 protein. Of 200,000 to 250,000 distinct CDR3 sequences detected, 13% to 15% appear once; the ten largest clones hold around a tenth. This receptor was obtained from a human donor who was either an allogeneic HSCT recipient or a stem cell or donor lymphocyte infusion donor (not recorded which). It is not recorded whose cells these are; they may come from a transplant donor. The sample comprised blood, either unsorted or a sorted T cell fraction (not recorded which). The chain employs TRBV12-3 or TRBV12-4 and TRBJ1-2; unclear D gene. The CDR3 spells CASSFRGGGDGYTF. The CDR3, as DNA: TGTGCCAGCAGTTTCCGAGGAGGCGGAGATGGCTACACCTTC.